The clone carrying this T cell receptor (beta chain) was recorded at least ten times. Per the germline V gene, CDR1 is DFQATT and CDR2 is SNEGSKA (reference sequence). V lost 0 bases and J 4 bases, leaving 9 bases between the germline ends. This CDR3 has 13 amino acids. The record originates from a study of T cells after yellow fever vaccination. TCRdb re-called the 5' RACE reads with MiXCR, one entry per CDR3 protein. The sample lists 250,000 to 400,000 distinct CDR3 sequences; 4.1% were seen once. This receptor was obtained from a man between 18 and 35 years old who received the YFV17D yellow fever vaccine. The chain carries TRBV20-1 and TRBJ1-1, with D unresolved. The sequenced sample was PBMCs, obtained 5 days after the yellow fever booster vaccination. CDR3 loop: CSARDPRGTEAFF. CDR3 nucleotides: TGCAGTGCTAGAGATCCCAGAGGCACTGAAGCTTTCTTT.